This entry is about one T cell receptor (beta chain). Germline V gene data show CDR1 as LNHDA and CDR2 as SQIVND (reference sequence). V was pared by 6 bases and J by 3 bases, with 9 bases of the junction left unmatched. The CDR3 is 16 amino acids. This entry is derived from a study of T cell responses to AZD1222 COVID-19 vaccine. Some clones are missing from TCRdb's copy, which holds only in-frame ones; the method was immunoSEQ multiplex PCR. This sample yields 70,000 or so clones, of which 88% are seen a single time; approximately 19% belongs to the top ten. This chain uses TRBV19 with TRBJ1-5; TRBD1 matches at 9 bases. The receptor was isolated from an adult in good health. The starting material was peripheral blood, obtained on day 0 of AZD1222 vaccination. This chain's CDR3 is CASSNRGRGYNQPQHF. The DNA for the CDR3 is TGTGCCAGTAGCAACAGGGGGCGCGGGTACAATCAGCCCCAGCATTTT.